This T cell receptor beta chain was documented in a study of cytomegalovirus exposure and HLA in healthy donors. Trimming at V came to 5 bases and at J to 1 base, leaving 10 bases not matched to a gene. This CDR3 contains 16 residues. Germline V CDR1 and CDR2: LNHDA, SQIVND (reference sequence). This clone appeared a few times. PCR involved 60 Vbeta and 13 Jbeta primers. Sequencing used immunoSEQ multiplex PCR; TCRdb keeps in-frame clones, though not all of them. The table lists some 120,000 clones, around 70% of them singletons, with roughly 2% in the top ten. This chain uses TRBV19 with TRBJ2-5, with TRBD1 matching 7 bases. Sequencing used PBMCs. This TCR was recovered from a middle-aged woman in good health and CMV-seropositive. The CDR3 DNA sequence: TGTGCCAGTAGTCTCCGGGACAGCCTGCCCCAAGAGACCCAGTACTTC. As protein: CASSLRDSLPQETQYF.